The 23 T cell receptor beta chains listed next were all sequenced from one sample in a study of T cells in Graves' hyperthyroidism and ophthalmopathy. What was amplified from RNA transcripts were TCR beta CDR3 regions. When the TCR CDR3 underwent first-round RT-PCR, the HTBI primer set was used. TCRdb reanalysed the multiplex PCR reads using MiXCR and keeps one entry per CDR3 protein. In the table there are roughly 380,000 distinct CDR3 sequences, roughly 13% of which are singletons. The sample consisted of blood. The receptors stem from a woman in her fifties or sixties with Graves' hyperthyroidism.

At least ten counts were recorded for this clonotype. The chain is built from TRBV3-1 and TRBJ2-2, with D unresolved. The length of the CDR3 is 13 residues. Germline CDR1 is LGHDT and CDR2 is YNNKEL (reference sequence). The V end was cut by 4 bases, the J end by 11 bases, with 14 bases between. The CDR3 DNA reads TGTGCCAGCAGCCTCTCCACCGCAGGCGAGCTGTTTTTT. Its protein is CASSLSTAGELFF.

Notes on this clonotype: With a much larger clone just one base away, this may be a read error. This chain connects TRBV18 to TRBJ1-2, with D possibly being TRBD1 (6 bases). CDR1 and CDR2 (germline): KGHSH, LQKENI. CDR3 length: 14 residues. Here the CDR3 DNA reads TGTGCCAGCTCACCACGTGGACAGAGCTATGGCTGCACCTTC. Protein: CASSPRGQSYGCTF.

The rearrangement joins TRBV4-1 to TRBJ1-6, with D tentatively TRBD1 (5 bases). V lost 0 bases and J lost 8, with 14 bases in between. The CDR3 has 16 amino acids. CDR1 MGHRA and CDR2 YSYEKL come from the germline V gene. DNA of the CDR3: TGCGCCAGCAGCCAAGATTATCGGGCAGGGTATTCACCCCTCCACTTT. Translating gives CASSQDYRAGYSPLHF.

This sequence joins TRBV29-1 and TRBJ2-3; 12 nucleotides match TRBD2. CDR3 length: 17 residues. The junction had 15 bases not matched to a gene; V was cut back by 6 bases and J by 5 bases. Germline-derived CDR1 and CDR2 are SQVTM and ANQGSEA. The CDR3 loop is CSVKAPGLAGNRDTQYF. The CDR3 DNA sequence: TGCAGCGTAAAAGCCCCTGGACTAGCGGGAAACAGAGATACGCAGTATTTT.

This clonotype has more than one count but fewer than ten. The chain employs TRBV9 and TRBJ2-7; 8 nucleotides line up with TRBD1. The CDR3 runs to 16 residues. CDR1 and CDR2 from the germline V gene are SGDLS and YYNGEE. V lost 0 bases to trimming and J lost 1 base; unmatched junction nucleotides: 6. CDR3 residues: CASSVGAGGGSYEQYF. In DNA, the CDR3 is TGTGCCAGCAGCGTAGGTGCAGGGGGCGGTTCCTACGAGCAGTACTTC.

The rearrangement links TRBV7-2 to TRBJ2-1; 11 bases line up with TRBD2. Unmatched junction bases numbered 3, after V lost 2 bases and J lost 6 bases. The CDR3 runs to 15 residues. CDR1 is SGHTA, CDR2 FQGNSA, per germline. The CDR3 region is CASSLTSGRSNEQFF. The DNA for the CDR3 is TGTGCCAGCAGCTTAACTAGCGGGAGAAGCAATGAGCAGTTCTTC.

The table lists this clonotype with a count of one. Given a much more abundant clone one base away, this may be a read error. The CDR3 sequence: CSARGGRVEQFF. The CDR3 DNA is TGCAGTGCTAGAGGCGGGAGGGTGGAGCAGTTCTTC. The chain combines TRBV20-1 with TRBJ2-1; 9 nucleotides line up with TRBD2. The germline V gene has CDR1 DFQATT and CDR2 SNEGSKA (reference sequence). After removal of 1 base from V and 10 bases from J, the junction contained 2 bases not matched to a gene. This CDR3 has 12 amino acids.

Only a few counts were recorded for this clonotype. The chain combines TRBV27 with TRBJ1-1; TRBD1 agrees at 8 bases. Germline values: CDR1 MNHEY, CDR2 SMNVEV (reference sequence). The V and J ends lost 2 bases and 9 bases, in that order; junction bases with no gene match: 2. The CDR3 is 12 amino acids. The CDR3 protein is CASSLGQGKAFF. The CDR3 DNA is TGTGCCAGCAGTTTAGGACAGGGCAAAGCTTTCTTT.

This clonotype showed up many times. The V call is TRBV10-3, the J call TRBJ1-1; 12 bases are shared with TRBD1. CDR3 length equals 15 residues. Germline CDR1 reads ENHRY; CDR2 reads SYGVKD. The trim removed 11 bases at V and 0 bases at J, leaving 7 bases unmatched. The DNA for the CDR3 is TGTGCCGTGGGACAGGGGGCGAACATGAACACTGAAGCTTTCTTT. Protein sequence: CAVGQGANMNTEAFF.

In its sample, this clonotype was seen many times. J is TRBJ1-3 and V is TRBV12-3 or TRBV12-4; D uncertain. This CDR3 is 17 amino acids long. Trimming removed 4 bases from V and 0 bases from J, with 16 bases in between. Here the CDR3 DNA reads TGTGCCAGCAGTTCCCCTCGCCAGTCCGTCTCTGGAAACACCATATATTTT. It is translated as CASSSPRQSVSGNTIYF.

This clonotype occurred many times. This CDR3 reads CSASSGREYEQYF. The CDR3, as DNA: TGCAGTGCTAGCAGCGGGAGGGAGTACGAGCAGTACTTC. The rearrangement joins TRBV20-1 to TRBJ2-7; 10 bases map to TRBD2. The CDR3 is made up of 13 amino acids. V trimming: 3 bases; J trimming: 4 bases; junction bases outside the gene matches: 3. Germline CDR1 DFQATT, CDR2 SNEGSKA (reference sequence).

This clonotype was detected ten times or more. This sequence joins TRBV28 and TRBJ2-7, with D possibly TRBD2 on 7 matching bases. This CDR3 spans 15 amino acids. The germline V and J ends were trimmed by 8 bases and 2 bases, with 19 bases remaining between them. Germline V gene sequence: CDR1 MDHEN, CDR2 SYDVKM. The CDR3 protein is CASGPGGRGAYEQYF. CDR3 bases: TGTGCCAGCGGCCCCGGAGGGAGGGGGGCCTACGAGCAGTACTTC.

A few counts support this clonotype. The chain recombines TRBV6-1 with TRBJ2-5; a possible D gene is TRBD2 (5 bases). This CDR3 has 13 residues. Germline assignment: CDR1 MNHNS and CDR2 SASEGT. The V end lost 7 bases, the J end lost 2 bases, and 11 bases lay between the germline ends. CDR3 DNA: TGTGCCAGCAAAGAGAGCGGTCAAGAGACCCAGTACTTC. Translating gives CASKESGQETQYF.

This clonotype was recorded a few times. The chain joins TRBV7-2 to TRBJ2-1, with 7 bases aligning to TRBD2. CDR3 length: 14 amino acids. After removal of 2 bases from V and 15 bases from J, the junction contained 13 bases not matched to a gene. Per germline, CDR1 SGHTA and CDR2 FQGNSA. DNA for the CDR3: TGTGCCAGCAGCTTACTTGGGGGAGGGCCGCGACTGTTCTTC. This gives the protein CASSLLGGGPRLFF. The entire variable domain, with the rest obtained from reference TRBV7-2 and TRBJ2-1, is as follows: GAGVSQSPSNKVTEKGKDVELRCDPISGHTALYWYRQSLGQGLEFLIYFQGNSAPDKSGLPSDRFSAERTGGSVSTLTIQRTQQEDSAVYLCASSLLGGGPRLFFGPGTRLTVL.

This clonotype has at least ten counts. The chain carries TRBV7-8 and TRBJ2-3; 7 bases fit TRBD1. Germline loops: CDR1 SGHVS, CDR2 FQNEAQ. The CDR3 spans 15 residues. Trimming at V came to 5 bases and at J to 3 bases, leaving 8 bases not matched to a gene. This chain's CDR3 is CASSPRRQGTDTQYF. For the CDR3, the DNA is TGTGCCAGCAGCCCCCGGCGACAGGGAACAGATACGCAGTATTTT.

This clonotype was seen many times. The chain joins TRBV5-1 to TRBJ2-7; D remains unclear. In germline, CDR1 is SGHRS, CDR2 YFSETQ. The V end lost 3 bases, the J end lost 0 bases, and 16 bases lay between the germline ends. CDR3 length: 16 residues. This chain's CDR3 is CASSYGPRVDSYEQYF. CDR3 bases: TGCGCCAGCAGCTACGGCCCAAGGGTGGACTCCTACGAGCAGTACTTC.

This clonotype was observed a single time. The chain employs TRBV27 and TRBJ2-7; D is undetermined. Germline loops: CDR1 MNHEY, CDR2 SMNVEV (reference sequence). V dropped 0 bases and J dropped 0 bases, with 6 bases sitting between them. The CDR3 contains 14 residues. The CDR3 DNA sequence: TGTGCCAGCAGTTTATCAGAAGCCTCCTACGAGCAGTACTTC. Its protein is CASSLSEASYEQYF.

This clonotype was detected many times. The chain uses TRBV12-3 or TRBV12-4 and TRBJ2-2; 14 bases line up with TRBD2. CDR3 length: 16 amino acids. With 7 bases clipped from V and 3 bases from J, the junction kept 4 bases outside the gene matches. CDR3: CASKGLAGVDTGELFF. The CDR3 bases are TGTGCCAGCAAGGGACTAGCGGGAGTAGACACCGGGGAGCTGTTTTTT.

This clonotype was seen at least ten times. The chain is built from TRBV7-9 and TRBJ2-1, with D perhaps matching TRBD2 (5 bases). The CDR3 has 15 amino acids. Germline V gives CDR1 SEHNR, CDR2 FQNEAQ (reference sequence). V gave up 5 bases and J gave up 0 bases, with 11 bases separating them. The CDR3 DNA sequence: TGTGCCAGCAGCCCAAGAGGGATCTCCTACAATGAGCAGTTCTTC. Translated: CASSPRGISYNEQFF.

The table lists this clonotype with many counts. CDR3 sequence reads: CASSGGVGAYNEQFF. Written as DNA, the CDR3 is TGCGCCAGCAGCGGGGGGGTAGGCGCCTACAATGAGCAGTTCTTC. The genes are TRBV5-1 and TRBJ2-1, with TRBD2 matching over 7 bases. Germline-derived CDR1 and CDR2 are SGHRS and YFSETQ. The CDR3 loop spans 15 amino acids. The J segment lost 2 bases and the V segment lost 4 bases, leaving 6 bases of the junction unmatched.

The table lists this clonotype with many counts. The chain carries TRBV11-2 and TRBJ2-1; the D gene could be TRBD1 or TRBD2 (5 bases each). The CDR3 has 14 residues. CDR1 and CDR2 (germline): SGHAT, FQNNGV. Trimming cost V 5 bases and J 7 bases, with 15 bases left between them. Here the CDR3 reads CASSPVGAANEQFF. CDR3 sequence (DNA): TGTGCCAGCAGCCCCGTCGGGGCAGCTAATGAGCAGTTCTTC.

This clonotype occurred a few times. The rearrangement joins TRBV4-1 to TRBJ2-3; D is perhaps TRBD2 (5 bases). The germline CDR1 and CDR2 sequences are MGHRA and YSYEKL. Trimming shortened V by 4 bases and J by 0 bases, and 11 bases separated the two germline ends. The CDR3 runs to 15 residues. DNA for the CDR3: TGCGCCAGCAGCCGGACTGGCCCTAGCACAGATACGCAGTATTTT. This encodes CASSRTGPSTDTQYF.

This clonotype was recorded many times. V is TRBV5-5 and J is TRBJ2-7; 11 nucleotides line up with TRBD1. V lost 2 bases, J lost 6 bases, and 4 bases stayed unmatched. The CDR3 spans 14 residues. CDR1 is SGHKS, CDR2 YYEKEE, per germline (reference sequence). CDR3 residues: CASSLRTGGVEQYF. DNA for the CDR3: TGTGCCAGCAGCTTACGGACAGGGGGCGTCGAGCAGTACTTC.